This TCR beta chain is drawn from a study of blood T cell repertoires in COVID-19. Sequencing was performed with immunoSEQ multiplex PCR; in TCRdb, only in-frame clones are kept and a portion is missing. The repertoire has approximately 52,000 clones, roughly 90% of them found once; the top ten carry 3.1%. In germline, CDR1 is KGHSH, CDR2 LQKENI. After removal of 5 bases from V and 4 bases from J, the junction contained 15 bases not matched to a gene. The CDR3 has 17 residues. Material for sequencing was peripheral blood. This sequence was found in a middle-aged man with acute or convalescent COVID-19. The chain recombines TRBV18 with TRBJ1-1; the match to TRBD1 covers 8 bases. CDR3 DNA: TGTGCCAGCTCATCGTCTCGGGGGACAGGTAGTCTCACTGAAGCTTTCTTT. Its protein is CASSSSRGTGSLTEAFF. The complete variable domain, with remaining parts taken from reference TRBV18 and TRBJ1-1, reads NAGVMQNPRHLVRRRGQEARLRCSPMKGHSHVYWYRQLPEEGLKFMVYLQKENIIDESGMPKERFSAEFPKEGPSILRIQQVVRGDSAAYFCASSSSRGTGSLTEAFFGQGTRLTVV.